This T cell receptor beta chain was recorded in a study of blood T cell repertoires in COVID-19. Repertoires were generated with immunoSEQ multiplex PCR, while TCRdb's copy carries only in-frame clones and drops some. This sample yields approximately 350,000 clones, of which about nine tenths are seen a single time; just under 7.5% belongs to the top ten. Germline assignment: CDR1 KGHSH and CDR2 LQKENI. The V end lost 4 bases, the J end lost 4 bases, and 14 bases lay between the germline ends. This CDR3 comprises 14 residues. Seattle researchers signed up patients amid active infection and tracked them longitudinally.

V is TRBV18 and J is TRBJ2-7; TRBD2 might be the D (6 bases). The source material was peripheral blood. The TCR sequence derives from a woman in her 70s with COVID-19, enrolled during active disease. Here the CDR3 reads CASSLAGRRYEQYF. CDR3 in DNA: TGTGCCAGCTCACTTGCGGGACGGAGATACGAGCAGTACTTC.